What follows are 12 T cell receptor beta chains derived from one specimen sequenced in a study of blood T cell repertoires in COVID-19. Libraries were prepared by immunoSEQ multiplex PCR; TCRdb keeps only in-frame clonotypes and omits some of them. The sample shows 65,000 to 90,000 clones, approximately 80% of them seen only once. What was sequenced was peripheral blood. These receptors were taken from a woman aged 55-69 years with acute or convalescent COVID-19.

The V gene is TRBV6-5, the J gene TRBJ2-7; TRBD1 aligns across 10 bases. CDR1 and CDR2 (germline): MNHEY, SVGAGI. The trim removed 5 bases at V and 12 bases at J, leaving 16 bases unmatched. This CDR3 contains 15 residues. Here the CDR3 reads CASSHEAGQGRRGYF. CDR3 DNA: TGTGCCAGCAGTCATGAGGCGGGACAGGGGCGACGGGGGTACTTC.

The V gene is TRBV5-1, the J gene TRBJ1-2; TRBD1 agrees at 10 bases. In germline, CDR1 is SGHRS, CDR2 YFSETQ. V lost 4 bases, J lost 3 bases, and 6 bases stayed unmatched. CDR3 size: 15 residues. CDR3 in DNA: TGCGCCAGCAGCCCTGGGACAGGGGTGGACTATGGCTACACCTTC. Its translation is CASSPGTGVDYGYTF. Together with reference TRBV5-1 and TRBJ1-2, the CDR3 gives the full variable domain: KAGVTQTPRYLIKTRGQQVTLSCSPISGHRSVSWYQQTPGQGLQFLFEYFSETQRNKGNFPGRFSGRQFSNSRSEMNVSTLELGDSALYLCASSPGTGVDYGYTFGSGTRLTVV.

This clone was found once. The CDR3 reads CASTAAKEPREQFF. As DNA, the CDR3 is TGTGCCAGCACCGCCGCAAAGGAGCCCCGTGAGCAGTTCTTC. The J gene is TRBJ2-1, the V gene TRBV7-2; D not resolved. Germline assignment: CDR1 SGHTA and CDR2 FQGNSA. There are 14 residues in the CDR3. V lost 7 bases and J 9 bases, leaving 19 bases between the germline ends.

In this sample, this clone turned up once. The genes are TRBV6-5 and TRBJ1-2; tentative D call: TRBD1 (6 bases). Germline loops: CDR1 MNHEY, CDR2 SVGAGI. V was pared by 5 bases and J by 8 bases, with 18 bases between. The CDR3 length is 14 residues. Here the CDR3 reads CASSRVRGVRGYTF. CDR3 coding DNA: TGTGCCAGCAGTAGAGTCAGGGGAGTGAGAGGCTACACCTTC.

V and J are TRBV6-5 and TRBJ2-1; 11 nucleotides align to TRBD2. The CDR3 runs to 14 residues. Germline V gene sequence: CDR1 MNHEY, CDR2 SVGAGI. V was pared by 6 bases and J by 3 bases, with 1 base of the junction left unmatched. In nucleotides, the CDR3 is TGTGCCAGCAGGCTAGCGGGGGGCTACAATGAGCAGTTCTTC. It is translated as CASRLAGGYNEQFF.

The chain links TRBV12-3 or TRBV12-4 to TRBJ1-2; D possibly corresponds to TRBD1 (6 bases). Trimming cost V 6 bases and J 5 bases, with 13 bases left between them. CDR3 length equals 13 residues. The CDR3 DNA follows: TGTGCCAGCAGCCTACAGGGCTGGTATGGCTACACCTTC. Protein: CASSLQGWYGYTF.

V gene TRBV7-9 combines with J gene TRBJ2-1; 10 bases are shared with TRBD2. CDR1 and CDR2 (germline): SEHNR, FQNEAQ (reference sequence). The V gene end was trimmed by 5 bases and the J gene end by 0 bases; junction bases not matched to a gene: 7. The CDR3 contains 17 residues. For the CDR3, the DNA is TGTGCCAGCAGCCTACGAGCGGGGGGGAGCTCCTACAATGAGCAGTTCTTC. Its translation: CASSLRAGGSSYNEQFF. The entire variable domain, with the rest obtained from reference TRBV7-9 and TRBJ2-1, is as follows: DTGVSQNPRHKITKRGQNVTFRCDPISEHNRLYWYRQTLGQGPEFLTYFQNEAQLEKSRLLSDRFSAERPKGSFSTLEIQRTEQGDSAMYLCASSLRAGGSSYNEQFFGPGTRLTVL.

This chain links TRBV6-6 with TRBJ2-5, with 9 bases matching TRBD2. The germline CDR1 and CDR2 sequences are MNHNY and SVGAGI (reference sequence). This CDR3 comprises 16 residues. V was clipped by 4 bases and J by 1 base; unmatched bases: 7. CDR3 protein: CASSFLGSGGQETQYF. The CDR3 bases are TGTGCCAGCAGTTTCTTAGGTAGCGGGGGCCAAGAGACCCAGTACTTC.

In its sample, this clone was seen once. The rearrangement links TRBV5-1 to TRBJ1-1; 9 positions match TRBD1. There are 16 residues in the CDR3. The V gene's germline CDR1 is SGHRS and CDR2 YFSETQ. The V segment lost 0 bases and the J segment 4 bases; nucleotides outside the gene matches: 7. CDR3 amino acids: CASSLAAQGAVTEAFF. In nucleotides, the CDR3 is TGCGCCAGCAGCTTGGCGGCACAGGGGGCAGTCACTGAAGCTTTCTTT.

This clone was recorded only once. The chain uses TRBV5-1 and TRBJ1-2; 7 positions agree with TRBD1. The CDR3 totals 15 residues. V shed 2 bases and J 4 bases; nucleotides not matched to a gene: 8. Germline CDR1 SGHRS, CDR2 YFSETQ. The CDR3 bases are TGCGCCAGCAGCTTAGACCGGGACAGCAGCTATGGCTACACCTTC. Translated, it gives CASSLDRDSSYGYTF.

This sequence joins TRBV7-9 and TRBJ2-2, with 7 bases that match TRBD1. CDR3 length: 15 amino acids. The V and J ends lost 6 bases and 4 bases, in that order; junction bases with no gene match: 8. The germline CDR1 and CDR2 sequences are SEHNR and FQNEAQ (reference sequence). As DNA, the CDR3 is TGTGCCAGCAGAGGGGGCAGTGGATCCACCGGGGAGCTGTTTTTT. This gives the protein CASRGGSGSTGELFF.

The J gene is TRBJ1-1, the V gene TRBV6-6; 11 bases are a match to TRBD1. The CDR3 is made up of 14 amino acids. Germline V CDR1 and CDR2: MNHNY, SVGAGI (reference sequence). Unmatched junction bases numbered 2, after V lost 2 bases and J lost 6 bases. For the CDR3, the DNA is TGTGCCAGCAGTTACCCGGGACAGGGGGCTGAAGCTTTCTTT. Amino acid sequence: CASSYPGQGAEAFF.